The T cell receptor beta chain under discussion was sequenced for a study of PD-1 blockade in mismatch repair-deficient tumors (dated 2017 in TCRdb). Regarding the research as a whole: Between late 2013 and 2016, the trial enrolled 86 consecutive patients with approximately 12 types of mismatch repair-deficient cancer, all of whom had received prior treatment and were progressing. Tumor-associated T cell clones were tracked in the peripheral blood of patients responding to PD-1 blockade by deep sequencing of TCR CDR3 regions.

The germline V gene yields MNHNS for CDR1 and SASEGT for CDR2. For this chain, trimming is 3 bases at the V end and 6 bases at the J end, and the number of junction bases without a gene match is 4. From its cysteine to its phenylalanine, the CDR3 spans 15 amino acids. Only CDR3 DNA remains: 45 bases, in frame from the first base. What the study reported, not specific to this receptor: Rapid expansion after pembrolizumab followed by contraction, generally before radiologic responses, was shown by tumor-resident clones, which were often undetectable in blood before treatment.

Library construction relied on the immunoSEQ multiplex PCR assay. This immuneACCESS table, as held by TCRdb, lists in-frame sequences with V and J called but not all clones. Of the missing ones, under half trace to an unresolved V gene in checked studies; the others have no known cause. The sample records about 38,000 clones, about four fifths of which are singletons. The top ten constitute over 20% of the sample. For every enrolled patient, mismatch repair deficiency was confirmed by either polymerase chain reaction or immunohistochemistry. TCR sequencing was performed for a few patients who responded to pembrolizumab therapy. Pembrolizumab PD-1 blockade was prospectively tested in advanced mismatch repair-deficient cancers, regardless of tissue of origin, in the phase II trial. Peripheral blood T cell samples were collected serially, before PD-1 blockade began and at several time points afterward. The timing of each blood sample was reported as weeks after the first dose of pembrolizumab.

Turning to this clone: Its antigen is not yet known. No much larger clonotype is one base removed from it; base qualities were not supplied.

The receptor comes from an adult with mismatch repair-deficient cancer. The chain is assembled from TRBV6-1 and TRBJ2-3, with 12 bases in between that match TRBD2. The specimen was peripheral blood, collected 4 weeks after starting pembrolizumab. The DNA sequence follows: TGTGCCAGCAGTGACTCTAGCGGGAGGGCCGATACGCAGTATTTT. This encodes CASSDSSGRADTQYF.